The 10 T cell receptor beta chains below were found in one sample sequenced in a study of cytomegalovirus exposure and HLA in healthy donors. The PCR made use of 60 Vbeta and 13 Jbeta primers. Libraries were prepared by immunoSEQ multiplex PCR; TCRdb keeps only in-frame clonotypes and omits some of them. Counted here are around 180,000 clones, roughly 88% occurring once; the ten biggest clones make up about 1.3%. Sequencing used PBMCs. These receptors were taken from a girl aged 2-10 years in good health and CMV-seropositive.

CDR3 in DNA: TGTGCCAGCACTAGACAGGGGCACTCTGGGGCCAACGTCCTGACTTTC. This sequence encodes CASTRQGHSGANVLTF. The rearrangement uses TRBV7-9 and TRBJ2-6, with 8 bases matching TRBD1. The CDR3 contains 16 residues. Germline-derived CDR1 and CDR2 are SEHNR and FQNEAQ (reference sequence). Trimming removed 7 bases from V and 0 bases from J; junction bases left unmatched: 5.

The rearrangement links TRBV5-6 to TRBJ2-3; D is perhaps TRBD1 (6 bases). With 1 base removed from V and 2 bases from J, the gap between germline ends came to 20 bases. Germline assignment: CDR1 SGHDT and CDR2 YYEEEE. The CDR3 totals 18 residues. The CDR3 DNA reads TGTGCCAGCAGCTTGCTTTTGGTATACAGGGTAATCACAGATACGCAGTATTTT. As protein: CASSLLLVYRVITDTQYF.

The CDR3 DNA sequence: TGTGCCAGCAGCTTAATCCCTAGCGGGAGTTTGAATGAGCAGTTCTTC. It yields the protein CASSLIPSGSLNEQFF. The V gene is TRBV7-3, the J gene TRBJ2-1, with 10 bases aligning to TRBD2. With V trimmed by 1 base and J by 7 bases, 7 bases remained unmatched. There are 16 residues in the CDR3. Germline CDR1 and CDR2: SGHTA and FQGTGA.

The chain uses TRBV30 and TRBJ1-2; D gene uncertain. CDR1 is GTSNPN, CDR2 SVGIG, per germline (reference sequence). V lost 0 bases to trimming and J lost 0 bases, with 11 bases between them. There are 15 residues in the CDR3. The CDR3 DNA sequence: TGTGCCTGGAGTGTACGCCGGGGATCTAACTATGGCTACACCTTC. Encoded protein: CAWSVRRGSNYGYTF.

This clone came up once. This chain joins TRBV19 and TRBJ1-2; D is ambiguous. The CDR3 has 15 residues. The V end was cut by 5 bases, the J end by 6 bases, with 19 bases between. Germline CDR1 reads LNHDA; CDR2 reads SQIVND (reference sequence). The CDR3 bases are TGTGCCAGTAGTCTATGGGCCACGGCGCCTGATGGCTACACCTTC. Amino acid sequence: CASSLWATAPDGYTF.

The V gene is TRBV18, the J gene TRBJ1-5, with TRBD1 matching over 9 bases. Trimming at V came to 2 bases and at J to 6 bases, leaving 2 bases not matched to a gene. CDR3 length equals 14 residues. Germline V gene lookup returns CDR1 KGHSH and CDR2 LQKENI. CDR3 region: CASSPGTGSQPQHF. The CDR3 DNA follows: TGTGCCAGCTCACCAGGGACAGGGAGTCAGCCCCAGCATTTT.

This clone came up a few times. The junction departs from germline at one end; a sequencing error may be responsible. The CDR3 sequence: CASSLALAGYNEQFF. The CDR3 bases are TGTGCTAGCAGCTTAGCGCTAGCGGGCTACAATGAGCAGTTCTTC. The V gene is TRBV7-7, the J gene TRBJ2-1; 8 positions match TRBD2. This CDR3 region has 15 residues. Per the germline V gene, CDR1 is SSHAT and CDR2 is FNYEAQ (reference sequence). The full variable domain, with the rest looked up from reference TRBV7-7 and TRBJ2-1, is GAGVSQSPRYKVTKRGQDVTLRCDPISSHATLYWYQQALGQGPEFLTYFNYEAQPDKSGLPSDRFSAERPEGSISTLTIQRTEQRDSAMYRCASSLALAGYNEQFFGPGTRLTVL.

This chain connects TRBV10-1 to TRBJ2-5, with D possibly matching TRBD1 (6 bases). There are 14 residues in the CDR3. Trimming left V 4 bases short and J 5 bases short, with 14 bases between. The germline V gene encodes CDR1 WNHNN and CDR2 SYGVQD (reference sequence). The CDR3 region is CASSVSDSGETQYF. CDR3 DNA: TGCGCCAGCAGTGTATCGGACAGTGGTGAGACCCAGTACTTC.

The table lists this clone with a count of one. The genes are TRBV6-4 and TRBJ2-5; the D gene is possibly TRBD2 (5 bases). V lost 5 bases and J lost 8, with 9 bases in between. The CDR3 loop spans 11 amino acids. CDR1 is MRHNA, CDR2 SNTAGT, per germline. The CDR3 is CASSLGGTQYF. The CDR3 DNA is TGTGCCAGCAGTTTAGGAGGCACCCAGTACTTC.

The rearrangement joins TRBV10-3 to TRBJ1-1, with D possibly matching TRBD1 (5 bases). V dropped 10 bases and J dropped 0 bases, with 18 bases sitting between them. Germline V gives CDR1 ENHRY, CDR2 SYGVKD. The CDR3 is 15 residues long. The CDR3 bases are TGTGCCACCTTAAAAACGACAGCCATGAACACTGAAGCTTTCTTT. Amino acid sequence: CATLKTTAMNTEAFF.